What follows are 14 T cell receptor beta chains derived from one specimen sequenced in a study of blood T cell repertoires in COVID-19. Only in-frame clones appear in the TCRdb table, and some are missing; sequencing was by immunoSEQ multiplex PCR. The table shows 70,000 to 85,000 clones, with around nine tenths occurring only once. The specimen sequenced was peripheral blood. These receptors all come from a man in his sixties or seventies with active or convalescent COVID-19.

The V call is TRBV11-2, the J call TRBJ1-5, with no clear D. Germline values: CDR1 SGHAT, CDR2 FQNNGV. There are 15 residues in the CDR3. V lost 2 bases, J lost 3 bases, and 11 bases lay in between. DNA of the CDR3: TGTGCCAGCAGCTTAACCGACGGAGCCAATCAGCCCCAGCATTTT. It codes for CASSLTDGANQPQHF.

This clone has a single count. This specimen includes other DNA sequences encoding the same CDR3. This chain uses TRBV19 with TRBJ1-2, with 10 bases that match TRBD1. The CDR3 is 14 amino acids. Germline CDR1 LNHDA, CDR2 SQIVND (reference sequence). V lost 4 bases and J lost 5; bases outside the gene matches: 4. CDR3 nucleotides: TGTGCCAGTAGTAGGGGACAGGGGAATTATGGCTACACCTTC. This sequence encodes CASSRGQGNYGYTF.

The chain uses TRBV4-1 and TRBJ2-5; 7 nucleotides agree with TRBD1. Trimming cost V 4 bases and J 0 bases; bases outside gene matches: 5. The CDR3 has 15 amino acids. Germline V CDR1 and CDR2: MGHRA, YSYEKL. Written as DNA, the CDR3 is TGCGCCAGCAGCCGACAGGACAGGTACCAAGAGACCCAGTACTTC. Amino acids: CASSRQDRYQETQYF.

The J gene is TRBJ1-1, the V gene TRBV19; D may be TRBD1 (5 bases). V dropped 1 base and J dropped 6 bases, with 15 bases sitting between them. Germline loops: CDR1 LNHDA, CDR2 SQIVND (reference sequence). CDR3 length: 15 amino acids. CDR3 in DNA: TGTGCCAGTAGTATAGGAGGGGACTTTGGCGCTGAAGCTTTCTTT. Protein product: CASSIGGDFGAEAFF.

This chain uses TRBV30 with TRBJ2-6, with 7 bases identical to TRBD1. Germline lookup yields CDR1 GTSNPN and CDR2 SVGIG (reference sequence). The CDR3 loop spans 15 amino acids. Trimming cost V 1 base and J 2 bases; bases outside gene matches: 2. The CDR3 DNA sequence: TGTGCCTGGAGTGGCGACAGGGCTGGGGCCAACGTCCTGACTTTC. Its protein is CAWSGDRAGANVLTF.

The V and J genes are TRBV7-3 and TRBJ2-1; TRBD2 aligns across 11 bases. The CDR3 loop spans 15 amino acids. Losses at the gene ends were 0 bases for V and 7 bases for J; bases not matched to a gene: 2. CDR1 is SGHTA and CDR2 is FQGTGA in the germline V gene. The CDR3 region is CASSLTSGRENEQFF. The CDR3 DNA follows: TGTGCCAGCAGCTTAACTAGCGGGAGGGAAAATGAGCAGTTCTTC.

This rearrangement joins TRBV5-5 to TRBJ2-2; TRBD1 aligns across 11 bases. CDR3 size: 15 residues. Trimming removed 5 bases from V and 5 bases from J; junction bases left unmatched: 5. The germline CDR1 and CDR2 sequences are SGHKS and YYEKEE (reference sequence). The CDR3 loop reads CASSHGQGATGELFF. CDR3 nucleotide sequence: TGTGCCAGCAGTCACGGACAGGGGGCTACCGGGGAGCTGTTTTTT.

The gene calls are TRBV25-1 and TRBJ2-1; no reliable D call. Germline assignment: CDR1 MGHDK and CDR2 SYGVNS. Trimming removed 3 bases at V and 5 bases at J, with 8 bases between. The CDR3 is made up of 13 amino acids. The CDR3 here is CASSEAGDNEQFF. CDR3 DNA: TGTGCCAGCAGTGAGGCCGGAGACAATGAGCAGTTCTTC. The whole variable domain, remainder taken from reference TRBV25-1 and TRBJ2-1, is EADIYQTPRYLVIGTGKKITLECSQTMGHDKMYWYQQDPGMELHLIHYSYGVNSTEKGDLSSESTVSRIRTEHFPLTLESARPSHTSQYLCASSEAGDNEQFFGPGTRLTVL.

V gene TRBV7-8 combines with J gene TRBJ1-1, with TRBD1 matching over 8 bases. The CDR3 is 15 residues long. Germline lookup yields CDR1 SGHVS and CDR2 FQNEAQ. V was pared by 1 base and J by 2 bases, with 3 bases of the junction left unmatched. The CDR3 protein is CASSLGDRTNTEAFF. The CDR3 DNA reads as TGTGCCAGCAGCTTAGGGGACAGGACCAACACTGAAGCTTTCTTT. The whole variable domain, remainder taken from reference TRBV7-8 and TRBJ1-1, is GAGVSQSPRYKVAKRGQDVALRCDPISGHVSLFWYQQALGQGPEFLTYFQNEAQLDKSGLPSDRFFAERPEGSVSTLKIQRTQQEDSAVYLCASSLGDRTNTEAFFGQGTRLTVV.

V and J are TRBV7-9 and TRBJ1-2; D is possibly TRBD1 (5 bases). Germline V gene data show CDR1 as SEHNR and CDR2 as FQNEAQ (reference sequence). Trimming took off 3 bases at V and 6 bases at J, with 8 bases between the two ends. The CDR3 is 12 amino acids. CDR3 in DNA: TGTGCCAGCAGCTTCTTAGGGGATGGCTACACCTTC. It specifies CASSFLGDGYTF. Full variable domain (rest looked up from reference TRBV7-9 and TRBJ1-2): DTGVSQNPRHKITKRGQNVTFRCDPISEHNRLYWYRQTLGQGPEFLTYFQNEAQLEKSRLLSDRFSAERPKGSFSTLEIQRTEQGDSAMYLCASSFLGDGYTFGSGTRLTVV.

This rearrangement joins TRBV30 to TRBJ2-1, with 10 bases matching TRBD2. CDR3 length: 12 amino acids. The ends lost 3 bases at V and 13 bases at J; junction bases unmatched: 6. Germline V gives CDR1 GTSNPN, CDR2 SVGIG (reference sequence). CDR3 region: CAWRTSGVSQFF. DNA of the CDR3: TGTGCCTGGAGAACTAGCGGGGTCTCCCAGTTCTTC.

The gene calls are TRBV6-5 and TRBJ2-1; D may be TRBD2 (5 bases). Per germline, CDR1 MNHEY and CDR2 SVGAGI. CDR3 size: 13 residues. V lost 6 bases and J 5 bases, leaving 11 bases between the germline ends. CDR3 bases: TGTGCCAGCAGGAGCGGAGCCAACAATGAGCAGTTCTTC. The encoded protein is CASRSGANNEQFF.

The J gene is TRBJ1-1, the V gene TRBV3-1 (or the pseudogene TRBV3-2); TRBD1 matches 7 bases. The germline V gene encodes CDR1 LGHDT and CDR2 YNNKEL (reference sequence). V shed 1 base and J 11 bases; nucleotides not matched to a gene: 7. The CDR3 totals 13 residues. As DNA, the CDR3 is TGTGCCAGCAGCCAAGTAAGGGGGCAGGTGGCTTTCTTT. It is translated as CASSQVRGQVAFF.

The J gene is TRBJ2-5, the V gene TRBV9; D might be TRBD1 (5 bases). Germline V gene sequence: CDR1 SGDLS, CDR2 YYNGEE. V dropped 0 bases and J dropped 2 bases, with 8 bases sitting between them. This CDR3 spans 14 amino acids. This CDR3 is CASSVGGSQETQYF. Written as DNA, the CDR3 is TGTGCCAGCAGCGTAGGGGGCTCTCAAGAGACCCAGTACTTC.